This TCR beta chain stems from a study of regulatory T cells in long-lasting Graves disease. Trimming removed 5 bases from V and 0 bases from J, with 8 bases in between. Per germline, CDR1 KGHSH and CDR2 LQKENI. The CDR3 has 14 amino acids. The time point: newly diagnosed GD, antithyroid drugs for less than 3 months. The TCR library was prepared using RNA isolated from PBMCs. American Thyroid Association guidelines defined how Graves' disease was diagnosed. Relying on iRepertoire HTBI primers and Arm-PCR of CDR3 regions, the team built TCR beta libraries. From the multiplex PCR reads, TCRdb called clonotypes with MiXCR, one entry per CDR3 protein. The sample lists 500,000 to 700,000 distinct CDR3 sequences, around 17% occurring once. The data also belong to a second study, concerning T cells in Graves' hyperthyroidism and ophthalmopathy. That report adds: If no ophthalmopathy progression occurred within 18 months, Graves' hyperthyroidism was stable.

The chain is built from TRBV18 and TRBJ2-1, with a weak D call TRBD2 (5 bases). Specimen: peripheral blood mononuclear cells (PBMCs), collected at new diagnosis, from a patient treated with antithyroid drugs. The sequence derives from a woman in her twenties or thirties with Graves disease. The CDR3 coding sequence is TGTGCCAGCTCAGGACTCCCCTCCTACAATGAGCAGTTCTTC. Its translation: CASSGLPSYNEQFF.